Listed below are T cell receptor beta chains from one sample, sequenced in a study of T-cell reconstitution after alpha-beta-depleted transplantation in children. TCRdb fed the PCR reads into MiXCR, producing one record per CDR3 protein. This table has some 550,000 distinct CDR3 sequences, around 17% appearing once. Source: PBMCs from the stem cell graft donor, taken from the stem cell graft. The receptors were gathered from a human donor who donated a stem cell graft to a child with acute lymphoblastic leukemia. Each CDR3 is given with its conserved first and last residue. D genes are given only for firm matches. A clone size is listed for some rows: how often the clone was seen (once, few, many), or a class if it is expanded.

14 | - | TRBJ1-2 | - | TRBV6-4 | TGTGCCAGCAGTGACGGGGACTTAGGTTATGGCTACACCTTC | CASSDGDLGYGYTF
17 | - | TRBJ1-5 | - | TRBV21-1 | TGTGCCAGCACCTCACCTTGGGAAGGATATAGCAATCAGCCCCAGCATTTT | CASTSPWEGYSNQPQHF
15 | - | TRBJ1-1 | - | TRBV3-1 | TGTGCCAGCAGCCAACTATTAACAGGGAACACTGAAGCTTTCTTT | CASSQLLTGNTEAFF
13 | - | TRBJ2-1 | - | TRBV7-9 | TGTGCCAGCAGCTTAGCGCGACACCCGAGGCAGTTCTTC | CASSLARHPRQFF
12 | - | TRBJ2-3 | - | TRBV7-9 | TGTGCCAGCAGCCTCGACTGGGATACGCAGTATTTT | CASSLDWDTQYF
11 | - | TRBJ2-1 | few | TRBV20-1 | TGCAGTGCTAGAAGGAGCAATGAGCAGTTCTTC | CSARRSNEQFF
12 | TRBD2 | TRBJ2-1 | - | TRBV12-3/TRBV12-4 | TGTGCCAGCAGGGCAGCGGGAGGCGAGCAGTTCTTC | CASRAAGGEQFF
13 | TRBD2 | TRBJ2-3 | - | TRBV7-3 | TGTGCCAGCAGCCCCCCGCGGGAGTATACGCAGTATTTT | CASSPPREYTQYF
17 | - | TRBJ2-1 | few | TRBV9 | TGTGCCAGCAGCGCTCAGGTCAGGGCTAGCGCTCACAATGAGCAGTTCTTC | CASSAQVRASAHNEQFF
14 | - | TRBJ1-1 | few | TRBV12-3/TRBV12-4 | TGTGCCAGCAGTTTAGGACAGAGAGGCGCTGAAGCTTTCTTT | CASSLGQRGAEAFF
16 | TRBD2 | TRBJ2-5 | few | TRBV9 | TGTGCCAGCAGCGTAGCCCAGCGGGAGGGGAGGGAGACCCAGTACTTC | CASSVAQREGRETQYF
13 | - | TRBJ2-3 | few | TRBV6-4 | TGTGCCAGCAGTGAATACAACGGGAATACGCAGTATTTT | CASSEYNGNTQYF
14 | TRBD1 | TRBJ2-1 | few | TRBV12-3/TRBV12-4 | TGTGCCAGCAGTTTAGTACAGGGGGCATTCGAGCAGTTCTTC | CASSLVQGAFEQFF
14 | - | TRBJ2-1 | - | TRBV15 | TGTGCCACCAGCAGAGAGTGGGGTGGGAATGAGCAGTTCTTC | CATSREWGGNEQFF
13 | - | TRBJ2-1 | few | TRBV20-1 | TGCAGTGCTCCCCCCGACCTATACAATGAGCAGTTCTTC | CSAPPDLYNEQFF
16 | TRBD1 | TRBJ1-4 | few | TRBV5-1 | TGCGCCAGCAGCATGACAGGGATAGAGACTAATGAAAAACTGTTTTTT | CASSMTGIETNEKLFF
16 | - | TRBJ2-3 | few | TRBV7-9 | TGTGCCAGCAGCTTACTCGCGTCCGAGAGGTTAGATACGCAGTATTTT | CASSLLASERLDTQYF
14 | - | TRBJ2-7 | once | TRBV7-6 | TGTGCCAGCAGTATAGGGGTTGGGGCCTACGAGCAGTACTTC | CASSIGVGAYEQYF
13 | - | TRBJ2-1 | - | TRBV6-1 | TGTGCCAGCAGCGGGACACTTACAGATGAGCAGTTCTTC | CASSGTLTDEQFF
10 | - | TRBJ2-1 | few | TRBV29-1 | TGCAGCGTTGAAGTTGATGAGCAGTTCTTC | CSVEVDEQFF
17 | - | TRBJ2-1 | few | TRBV5-1 | TGCGCCAGCAGCGCCGGGACTGCACAGAGCTCCTACAATGAGCAGTTCTTC | CASSAGTAQSSYNEQFF
12 | - | TRBJ2-1 | - | TRBV7-8 | TGTGCCAGCAGCTTAGTTCTCCATGAGCAGTTCTTC | CASSLVLHEQFF
12 | - | TRBJ1-1 | - | TRBV10-3 | TGTGCCATCAGTGAGGAGAACACTGAAGCTTTCTTT | CAISEENTEAFF
16 | - | TRBJ1-1 | few | TRBV25-1 | TGTGCCAGCAGTGAACCCCAAGCCTTACTGTTCACTGAAGCTTTCTTT | CASSEPQALLFTEAFF
13 | - | TRBJ2-7 | - | TRBV5-1 | TGCGCCAGCAGCTTGAAAGTCGACTACGAGCAGTACTTC | CASSLKVDYEQYF
14 | TRBD1 | TRBJ1-1 | - | TRBV20-1 | TGCAGTGCCCGGACAGGGGGCAAGGACACTGAAGCTTTCTTT | CSARTGGKDTEAFF
15 | TRBD2 | TRBJ2-7 | - | TRBV7-9 | TGTGCCAGCAGCTACTGGGTAGCGGGAGTCCTCGAGCAGTACTTC | CASSYWVAGVLEQYF
18 | - | TRBJ2-1 | - | TRBV5-1 | TGCGCCAGCAGCTTGGCAAAACCCCGACTGGGGATCTACAATGAGCAGTTCTTC | CASSLAKPRLGIYNEQFF
15 | - | TRBJ2-7 | few | TRBV10-3 | TGTGCCATTAGTGGTTCGACGGTGGTATCCTACGAGCAGTACTTC | CAISGSTVVSYEQYF
15 | TRBD2 | TRBJ2-1 | - | TRBV20-1 | TGCAGTGCTAGAGGAGGGACTAGCGGTAGCAATGAGCAGTTCTTC | CSARGGTSGSNEQFF
15 | TRBD2 | TRBJ2-7 | - | TRBV12-3/TRBV12-4 | TGTGCCAGCAGTTCTAGCGGGAGTCGCTCCTACGAGCAGTACTTC | CASSSSGSRSYEQYF
13 | - | TRBJ1-4 | - | TRBV29-1 | TGCAGCGTGCTGCCTGGAGCTAATGAAAAACTGTTTTTT | CSVLPGANEKLFF